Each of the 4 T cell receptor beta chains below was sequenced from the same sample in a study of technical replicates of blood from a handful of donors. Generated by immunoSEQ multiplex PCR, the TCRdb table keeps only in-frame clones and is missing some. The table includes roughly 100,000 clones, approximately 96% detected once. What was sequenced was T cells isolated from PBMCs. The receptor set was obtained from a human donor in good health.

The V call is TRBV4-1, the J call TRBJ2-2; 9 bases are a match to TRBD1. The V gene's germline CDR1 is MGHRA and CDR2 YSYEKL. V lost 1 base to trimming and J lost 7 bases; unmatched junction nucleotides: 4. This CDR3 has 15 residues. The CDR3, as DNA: TGCGCCAGCAGCCAAGGGGACAGGGTGAACGGGGAGCTGTTTTTT. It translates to CASSQGDRVNGELFF.

The CDR3 DNA reads as TGTGCCAGTACCCCCCCGGGGGTGGACTATGGCTACACCTTC. Protein product: CASTPPGVDYGYTF. The rearrangement links TRBV19 to TRBJ1-2; TRBD1 might be the D (5 bases). Per the germline V gene, CDR1 is LNHDA and CDR2 is SQIVND (reference sequence). The ends were cut back, 7 bases at V and 3 bases at J, with 15 bases in the middle. The CDR3 runs 14 residues.

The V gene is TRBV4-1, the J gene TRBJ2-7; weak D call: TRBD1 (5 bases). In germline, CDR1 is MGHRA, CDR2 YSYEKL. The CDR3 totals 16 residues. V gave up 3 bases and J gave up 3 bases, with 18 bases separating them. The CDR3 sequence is CASSQSIIDRLYEQYF. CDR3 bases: TGCGCCAGCAGCCAGTCAATCATTGACAGACTCTACGAGCAGTACTTC.

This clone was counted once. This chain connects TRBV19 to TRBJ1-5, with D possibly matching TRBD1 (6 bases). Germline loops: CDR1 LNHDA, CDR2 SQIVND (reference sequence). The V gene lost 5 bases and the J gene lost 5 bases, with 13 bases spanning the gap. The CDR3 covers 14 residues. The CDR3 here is CASSGGGGDQPQHF. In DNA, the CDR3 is TGTGCCAGTAGTGGGGGCGGGGGAGATCAGCCCCAGCATTTT.